This TCR beta chain derives from a study of memory CD4+ T cells and cytomegalovirus serostatus. Regarding this clone: What it binds is unknown.

There are 16 residues in the CDR3. Germline values: CDR1 SGHTA, CDR2 FQGNSA. The V end lost 0 bases, the J end lost 4 bases, and 10 bases lay between the germline ends. The sort gate was single viable CD3+CD4+CD8-CD45RO+ cells for memory CD4+ T cells. Libraries were prepared by immunoSEQ multiplex PCR; TCRdb keeps only in-frame clonotypes and omits some of them. The sample holds about 52,000 clones; around 88% are singletons and the top ten take roughly 2%. Study-wide results and limits: Repertoires predicted CMV serostatus with median bootstrapped AUC of about 0.96.

The rearrangement links TRBV7-2 to TRBJ2-6; D gene uncertain. The sample was memory CD4+ T cells from blood. The clonotype comes from an adult in good health and CMV-seropositive. This chain's CDR3 is CASSLAPRNGANVLTF. CDR3 DNA: TGTGCCAGCAGCTTAGCGCCGAGGAACGGGGCCAACGTCCTGACTTTC. The full variable domain, rest sourced from reference TRBV7-2 and TRBJ2-6, is GAGVSQSPSNKVTEKGKDVELRCDPISGHTALYWYRQSLGQGLEFLIYFQGNSAPDKSGLPSDRFSAERTGGSVSTLTIQRTQQEDSAVYLCASSLAPRNGANVLTFGAGSRLTVL.